The sequence of this TCR beta chain was determined in a study of T cells in narcolepsy (dated by TCRdb to the late 2010s). In terms of the full investigation: The study enrolled patients with narcolepsy type 1 or type 2 (NT1, NT2) together with healthy control donors. Autoreactive T cells targeting hypocretin neuron self-antigens (hypocretin, TRIB2) were sought in narcolepsy patients, and TCR Vbeta sequencing was used to track clonotypes in blood and CSF. Broad study findings and their caveats: Patients and controls had comparable numbers of sequenced blood memory CD4+ clonotypes, averaging about 37,000 and 33,000, respectively. Autoreactive clonotypes were reported to be detected serially in the blood of the same patients and of different patients, but not in the blood of healthy controls. Plots comparing CSF and blood CD4+ T cell clonotypes from the same patient highlighted HCRT-specific and TRIB2-specific autoreactive clonotypes. No sequences matching autoreactive T cell clones were present in some of the blood memory CD4+ repertoires from patients and controls.

The library relied on the immunoSEQ multiplex PCR assay. TCRdb's version of the immuneACCESS table is confined to in-frame rearrangements and falls short of the full clone set. An unresolved V gene accounts for under half of the shortfall where checked; the remainder is of unknown origin. The sample has 25,000 to 35,000 clones on record, around four fifths of them singletons. About 2.5% of the sample goes to the ten largest clones. For TCR Vbeta sequencing, memory CD4+ T cells were sorted ex vivo from the peripheral blood of narcolepsy patients and healthy controls. The V and J ends are trimmed by 3 bases and 1 base, leaving 11 bases between them. The germline V gene encodes CDR1 SEHNR and CDR2 FQNEAQ (reference sequence). The CDR3, from cysteine to phenylalanine, totals 15 residues. Solely the CDR3 DNA is kept, with 45 bases framed from the first base. This clone was observed a few times. This clone's antigen is unknown. No much larger clone is present one base from it, and per-base qualities are unavailable.

Material: CD45RA- memory CD4+ T cells from PBMCs. The cell subset or site label on this specimen signifies: memory T cells sorted ex vivo from peripheral blood. The TCR was taken from a human donor with narcolepsy. In this chain, TRBV7-9 is recombined with TRBJ2-3, and TRBD2 may be the D gene, going by 7 matching bases. The CDR3 amino acid sequence is: CASSLLGGGTDTQYF. The nucleotides read TGTGCCAGCAGCTTGCTAGGGGGGGGCACAGATACGCAGTATTTT.